This entry is about one T cell receptor (beta chain). No antigen is known for it. The CDR3 is 15 amino acids. CDR1 and CDR2 (germline): KGHDR, SFDVKD. The V end was cut by 1 base, the J end by 5 bases, with 13 bases between. This record belongs to a study of blood T cells in healthy people across ages. Overall study findings and caveats: When set beside aged donors, long-lived donors presented more naive CD4+ cells and higher diversity.

Together with a sample-barcoded 5' primer, a J-beta primer mix was included in a second PCR lasting about 7 to 11 cycles. TCRdb re-called the 5' RACE reads with MiXCR, one entry per CDR3 protein. This table holds fewer than 1,000,000 distinct CDR3 sequences, under 45% found once. This sequence originates from a man in his fifties or sixties in good health. V and J are TRBV24-1 and TRBJ1-2; D is undetermined. Sequenced sample: blood. CDR3 DNA sequence: TGTGCCACCAGTGATTTCCCTAGCGGGAGGTATGGCTACACCTTC. It is translated as CATSDFPSGRYGYTF.